The clone carrying this TCR beta chain appeared a few times. This sample is part of a study of OX40 agonist ivuxolimab in advanced cancers. This table comes from immunoSEQ multiplex PCR, and its TCRdb copy is limited to in-frame clones, with some not included. This table has 45,000 to 50,000 clones, approximately 91% appearing once. Germline CDR1 reads PRHDT; CDR2 reads FYEKMQ (reference sequence). With 5 bases removed from V and 10 bases from J, the gap between germline ends came to 9 bases. The CDR3 is 12 amino acids. The chain uses TRBV13 and TRBJ1-6, with D uncertain. This receptor was taken from an adult with an advanced solid tumor such as melanoma, head and neck, liver or kidney cancer. The sample consisted of CD4+ or CD8+ T cells sorted from blood, taken in a trial of the OX40 agonist ivuxolimab. The CDR3 sequence is CASSLRGSPLHF. CDR3 in DNA: TGTGCCAGCAGCCTTCGAGGGTCACCCCTCCACTTT.